This entry lists 20 T cell receptor beta chains sequenced from one sample in a study of blood T cell repertoires in COVID-19. TCRdb keeps only in-frame clones here, not all; method: immunoSEQ multiplex PCR. Of more than 85,000 clones listed, about 90% were seen once; the top ten hold about 4.2%. Material for sequencing was peripheral blood. These receptors came from a human donor with COVID-19, enrolled during active disease. The donor label of this sample is uncertain.

The CDR3 nucleotides are TGCGCCAGCAGTCGGGACAGGGTTAATGAGCAGTTCTTC. Amino acid sequence: CASSRDRVNEQFF. This chain joins TRBV10-2 and TRBJ2-1, with 9 bases lining up with TRBD1. The germline CDR1 and CDR2 sequences are WSHSY and SAAADI. J was trimmed by 7 bases and V by 5 bases; bases with no gene match: 3. The CDR3 contains 13 residues.

V gene TRBV9 combines with J gene TRBJ2-7, with 10 positions matching TRBD1. The germline CDR1 and CDR2 sequences are SGDLS and YYNGEE. CDR3 length: 14 amino acids. J lost 7 bases, V lost 3 bases, and 7 bases had no gene match. The CDR3: CASSGDRGLGEQYF. DNA of the CDR3: TGTGCCAGCAGCGGGGACAGGGGTTTAGGGGAGCAGTACTTC.

The chain recombines TRBV7-3 with TRBJ1-1; 10 bases fit TRBD1. The V segment lost 5 bases and the J segment 7 bases; nucleotides outside the gene matches: 7. The CDR3 is 14 amino acids. The germline V gene has CDR1 SGHTA and CDR2 FQGTGA. The CDR3 protein is CASSARDRGSEAFF. In nucleotides, the CDR3 is TGTGCCAGCAGCGCGAGGGACAGGGGAAGTGAAGCTTTCTTT.

The chain recombines TRBV29-1 with TRBJ1-1; maybe TRBD1 (6 bases). The CDR3 has 13 amino acids. Per the germline V gene, CDR1 is SQVTM and CDR2 is ANQGSEA. Trimming cost V 7 bases and J 4 bases, with 16 bases left between them. The CDR3 sequence is CSAEGHLRTEAFF. CDR3 sequence (DNA): TGCAGCGCCGAGGGACACCTACGCACTGAAGCTTTCTTT.

The rearrangement links TRBV6-5 to TRBJ1-2; D is perhaps TRBD1 (5 bases). V dropped 11 bases and J dropped 2 bases, with 21 bases sitting between them. The V gene's germline CDR1 is MNHEY and CDR2 SVGAGI. The CDR3 is 15 amino acids. In DNA, the CDR3 is TGTGCCGCGGACGGGGGTTCCGGAGCAAACTATGGCTACACCTTC. Its translation is CAADGGSGANYGYTF.

The chain combines TRBV4-1 with TRBJ2-5; TRBD2 matches at 16 bases. The CDR3 length is 19 residues. The germline CDR1 and CDR2 sequences are MGHRA and YSYEKL. V lost 0 bases and J lost 7; bases outside the gene matches: 11. CDR3 sequence (DNA): TGCGCCAGCAGCCAAGATCGAGGGACTAGCGGGAGGGAAGTAGGGACCCAGTACTTC. Protein product: CASSQDRGTSGREVGTQYF.

The V call is TRBV5-6, the J call TRBJ2-3; 10 bases align to TRBD1. The V gene's germline CDR1 is SGHDT and CDR2 YYEEEE. V shed 0 bases, J shed 6 bases, and the junction held 4 bases outside the gene matches. CDR3 length: 15 residues. CDR3 DNA sequence: TGTGCCAGCAGCTTGGGACAGGGGGCTCGGGATACGCAGTATTTT. It encodes CASSLGQGARDTQYF.

This clone was counted a few times. V and J are TRBV7-9 and TRBJ1-2; D is uncertain. Per germline, CDR1 SEHNR and CDR2 FQNEAQ (reference sequence). This CDR3 has 14 amino acids. Trimming removed 4 bases at V and 8 bases at J, with 17 bases between. The DNA for the CDR3 is TGTGCCAGCAGCTCTAGCACCGGACCTGGCGGCTACACCTTC. Translating it yields CASSSSTGPGGYTF.

The V call is TRBV5-5, the J call TRBJ2-3, with 8 bases lining up with TRBD2. The CDR3 sequence is 15 residues long. Germline V gives CDR1 SGHKS, CDR2 YYEKEE (reference sequence). V lost 4 bases, J lost 2 bases, and 6 bases stayed unmatched. In DNA form, the CDR3 reads TGTGCCAGCAGCCAGAGCGGGGGAACCACAGATACGCAGTATTTT. It translates to CASSQSGGTTDTQYF.

This chain uses TRBV28 with TRBJ2-4; D perhaps matches TRBD1 (5 bases). The CDR3 is 19 residues long. The V gene lost 6 bases and the J gene lost 0 bases, with 24 bases spanning the gap. Germline loops: CDR1 MDHEN, CDR2 SYDVKM. CDR3 amino acids: CASSPLLNLRVLAKNIQYF. The DNA for the CDR3 is TGTGCCAGCAGCCCTCTACTGAATCTCAGGGTACTAGCCAAAAACATTCAGTACTTC.

The chain employs TRBV6-5 and TRBJ2-7; 9 bases are shared with TRBD2. The CDR3 is 15 amino acids. J gave up 0 bases and V 9 bases, and 9 bases lay outside the gene matches. Germline assignment: CDR1 MNHEY and CDR2 SVGAGI. The CDR3 nucleotides read TGTGCCAGTCTCTCCCATAGCGGGAGCTCCTACGAGCAGTACTTC. Translation gives CASLSHSGSSYEQYF.

This chain connects TRBV10-2 to TRBJ2-7, with TRBD2 matching 7 bases. With V trimmed by 8 bases and J by 2 bases, 12 bases remained unmatched. The CDR3 loop spans 15 amino acids. Germline assignment: CDR1 WSHSY and CDR2 SAAADI. Written as DNA, the CDR3 is TGCGCCAGCGGACGGGGTTGGGCGGGGGCCTACGAGCAGTACTTC. Translating it yields CASGRGWAGAYEQYF.

The rearrangement links TRBV3-1 (or the pseudogene TRBV3-2) to TRBJ1-4; 10 nucleotides match TRBD1. V lost 1 base, J lost 1 base, and 9 bases stayed unmatched. Germline V gene sequence: CDR1 LGHDT, CDR2 YNNKEL (reference sequence). The CDR3 length is 19 residues. The CDR3: CASSQVPGQGWETNEKLFF. In DNA, the CDR3 is TGTGCCAGCAGCCAAGTCCCGGGACAGGGGTGGGAAACTAATGAAAAACTGTTTTTT.

The chain is built from TRBV7-6 and TRBJ2-7; possible D gene TRBD2, 7 bases. The CDR3 is 14 residues long. Trimming removed 1 base from V and 6 bases from J, with 13 bases in between. Germline V gene data show CDR1 as SGHVS and CDR2 as FNYEAQ. This CDR3 is CASSLEGGLGEQYF. For the CDR3, the DNA is TGTGCCAGCAGCTTAGAGGGGGGGCTCGGCGAGCAGTACTTC.

The rearrangement joins TRBV6-2 or TRBV6-3 to TRBJ2-7; D is possibly TRBD1 (5 bases). Germline CDR1 MNHEY, CDR2 SVGEGT. V gave up 4 bases and J gave up 0 bases, with 13 bases separating them. CDR3 length: 15 residues. The CDR3 DNA reads TGTGCCAGCAGTTTGCCGACAGCCAGCTCCTACGAGCAGTACTTC. The encoded protein is CASSLPTASSYEQYF.

This clone was detected once. This chain links TRBV18 with TRBJ1-6; D not certain. This CDR3 spans 14 amino acids. In germline, CDR1 is KGHSH, CDR2 LQKENI. With 6 bases removed from V and 5 bases from J, the gap between germline ends came to 11 bases. CDR3 region: CASSTARDNSPLHF. CDR3 nucleotides: TGTGCCAGCTCCACGGCACGGGATAATTCACCCCTCCACTTT.

The V and J genes are TRBV29-1 and TRBJ1-2; 7 nucleotides match TRBD1. V lost 4 bases and J lost 3; bases outside the gene matches: 8. Germline V gives CDR1 SQVTM, CDR2 ANQGSEA. The CDR3 is made up of 14 amino acids. CDR3 amino acids: CSVVDRASYYGYTF. The CDR3 coding sequence is TGCAGCGTTGTCGACAGGGCCTCTTACTATGGCTACACCTTC. Full variable domain (missing parts from reference TRBV29-1 and TRBJ1-2): SAVISQKPSRDICQRGTSLTIQCQVDSQVTMMFWYRQQPGQSLTLIATANQGSEATYESGFVIDKFPISRPNLTFSTLTVSNMSPEDSSIYLCSVVDRASYYGYTFGSGTRLTVV.

CDR3 region: CASSLGEGYTF. DNA of the CDR3: TGTGCCAGCAGCTTAGGAGAGGGCTACACCTTC. The chain joins TRBV11-2 to TRBJ1-2; D unclear. There are 11 residues in the CDR3. Trimming shortened V by 1 base and J by 8 bases, and 5 bases separated the two germline ends. The germline CDR1 and CDR2 sequences are SGHAT and FQNNGV. Full variable domain (outside the CDR3, taken from reference TRBV11-2 and TRBJ1-2): EAGVAQSPRYKIIEKRQSVAFWCNPISGHATLYWYQQILGQGPKLLIQFQNNGVVDDSQLPKDRFSAERLKGVDSTLKIQPAKLEDSAVYLCASSLGEGYTFGSGTRLTVV.

This clone was recorded only once. CDR3 DNA sequence: TGTGCCACCCAGTGGGGGACTAGCAAAGAGACCCAGTACTTC. It specifies CATQWGTSKETQYF. The chain carries TRBV10-3 and TRBJ2-5; 9 bases align to TRBD2. CDR1 is ENHRY, CDR2 SYGVKD, per germline. J was trimmed by 3 bases and V by 10 bases; bases with no gene match: 9. CDR3 length: 14 amino acids.

The chain joins TRBV5-4 to TRBJ2-2; the match to TRBD2 covers 14 bases. Unmatched junction bases numbered 10, after V lost 2 bases and J lost 7 bases. The germline V gene has CDR1 SGHNT and CDR2 YYREEE (reference sequence). CDR3 length: 18 amino acids. The CDR3 is CASSFPGTSGGGIGELFF. For the CDR3, the DNA is TGTGCCAGCAGCTTCCCCGGGACTAGCGGGGGAGGGATCGGGGAGCTGTTTTTT.